The clone carrying this T cell receptor (beta chain) was picked up one time. The record originates from a study of shared clonotypes between healthy human individuals. There are 16 residues in the CDR3. After removal of 0 bases from V and 1 base from J, the junction contained 4 bases not matched to a gene. CDR1 and CDR2 (germline): LGHNA, YSLEER. The protocol was immunoSEQ multiplex PCR, while the TCRdb copy is restricted to in-frame clones and leaves out a portion. Among about 2 million clones listed, 85% to 95% were seen once. The chain uses TRBV4-3 and TRBJ2-7, with 9 bases fitting TRBD2. This clonotype was obtained from a man aged 18 to 30 in good health. The sequencing input was naive CD4+ T cells sorted from blood. Documented subset: CD45RA+ positively selected. CDR3 nucleotide sequence: TGCGCCAGCAGCCAAGATCTGCGGGAGGGTTCCTACGAGCAGTACTTC. Residues: CASSQDLREGSYEQYF.